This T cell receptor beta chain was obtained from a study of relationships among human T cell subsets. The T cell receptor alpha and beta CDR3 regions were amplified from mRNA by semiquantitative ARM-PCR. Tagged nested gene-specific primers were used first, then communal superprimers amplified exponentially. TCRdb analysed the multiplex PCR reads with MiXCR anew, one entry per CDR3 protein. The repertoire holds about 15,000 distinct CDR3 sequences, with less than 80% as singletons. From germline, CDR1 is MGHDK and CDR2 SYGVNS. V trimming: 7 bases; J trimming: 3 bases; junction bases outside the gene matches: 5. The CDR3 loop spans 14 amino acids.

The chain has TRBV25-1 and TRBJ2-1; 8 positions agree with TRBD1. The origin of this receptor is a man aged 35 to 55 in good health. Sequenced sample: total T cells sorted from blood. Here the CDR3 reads CASKGGQVYNEQFF. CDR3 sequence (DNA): TGTGCCAGCAAGGGGGGACAGGTCTACAATGAGCAGTTCTTC.